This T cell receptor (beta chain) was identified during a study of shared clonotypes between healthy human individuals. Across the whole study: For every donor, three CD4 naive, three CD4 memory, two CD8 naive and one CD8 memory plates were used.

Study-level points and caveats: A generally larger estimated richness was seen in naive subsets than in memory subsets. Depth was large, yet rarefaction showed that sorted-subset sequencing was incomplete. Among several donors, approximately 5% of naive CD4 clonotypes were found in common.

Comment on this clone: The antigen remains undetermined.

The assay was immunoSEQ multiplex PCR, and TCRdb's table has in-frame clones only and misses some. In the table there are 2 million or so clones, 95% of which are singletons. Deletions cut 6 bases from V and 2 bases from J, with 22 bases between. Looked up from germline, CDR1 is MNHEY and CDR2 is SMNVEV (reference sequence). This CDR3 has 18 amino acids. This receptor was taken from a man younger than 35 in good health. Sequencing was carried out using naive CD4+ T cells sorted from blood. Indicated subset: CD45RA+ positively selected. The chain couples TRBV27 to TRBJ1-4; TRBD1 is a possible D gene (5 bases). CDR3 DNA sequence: TGTGCCAGCAGCTTTGGGACGGGAGAGGGGCGCACTAATGAAAAACTGTTTTTT. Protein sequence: CASSFGTGEGRTNEKLFF.